This T cell receptor (beta chain) was profiled in a study of T cell responses to AZD1222 COVID-19 vaccine. Profiling relied on immunoSEQ multiplex PCR, and the TCRdb table lists in-frame clones only, not all of them. Of about 150,000 clones listed, around 86% are singletons. The source is an adult who received the AZD1222 COVID-19 vaccine. The starting material was peripheral blood, obtained 28 days after the second AZD1222 dose.

This CDR3 reads CASSSNIAVLSNYGYTF. The CDR3 bases are TGTGCCAGCAGCTCAAATATTGCCGTGTTAAGTAACTATGGCTACACCTTC. The genes are TRBV7-9 and TRBJ1-2; D ambiguous. Trimming left V 4 bases short and J 1 base short, with 19 bases between. Germline CDR1 reads SEHNR; CDR2 reads FQNEAQ (reference sequence). CDR3 length: 17 amino acids.